Below, 9 T cell receptor beta chains from the same sample are listed, as sequenced in a study of prognosis after radiotherapy for stage I lung cancer. From genomic DNA, two-round multiplex PCR was used to amplify TCR beta CDR3. Specific primers for each TRBV and TRBJ gene were what first-round PCR used. TCRdb analysed the multiplex PCR reads with MiXCR anew, one entry per CDR3 protein. The sample comprises around 51,000 distinct CDR3 sequences, approximately 30% of which are singletons, and about a tenth rests with the top ten. The sequencing here drew on PBMCs, taken before or after stereotactic body radiation therapy (not recorded which). All receptors come from a donor aged 50 or older with non-small cell lung cancer.

Turning to this clonotype: A far larger clone is one nucleotide away, so this likely arose from a read error. CDR3 in amino acids: CASRRTVLAYEQYF. The CDR3 DNA reads as TGTGCCAGCAGGAGGACAGTGTTGGCCTACGAGCAGTACTTC. The gene calls are TRBV6-2 or TRBV6-3 and TRBJ2-7; the D gene is possibly TRBD1 (6 bases). The V end lost 6 bases, the J end lost 2 bases, and 14 bases lay between the germline ends. The CDR3 extends over 14 amino acids. Germline CDR1 is MNHEY and CDR2 is SVGEGT.

The rearrangement links TRBV27 to TRBJ2-1; no reliable D call. The CDR3 has 14 amino acids. V lost 6 bases to trimming and J lost 0 bases, with 9 bases between them. CDR1 and CDR2 (germline): MNHEY, SMNVEV (reference sequence). This chain's CDR3 is CASSCRTSYNEQFF. The CDR3 nucleotides read TGTGCCAGCAGCTGTCGGACCTCCTACAATGAGCAGTTCTTC.

The V call is TRBV30, the J call TRBJ2-1; a weak D match, TRBD2 (6 bases). The CDR3 extends over 15 amino acids. V lost 4 bases and J lost 10, with 23 bases in between. Germline CDR1 and CDR2: GTSNPN and SVGIG (reference sequence). For the CDR3, the DNA is TGTGCCTGGATCGACGAAGCTAGCGTGGGGCCGGAGCAGTTCTTC. Residues: CAWIDEASVGPEQFF.

This clonotype was recorded many times. V gene TRBV5-1 combines with J gene TRBJ1-4, with D maybe TRBD1 (6 bases). From germline, CDR1 is SGHRS and CDR2 YFSETQ. The CDR3 is made up of 16 amino acids. V lost 1 base and J 11 bases, leaving 21 bases between the germline ends. CDR3 residues: CASSLTDSPGGSKLFF. CDR3 in DNA: TGCGCCAGCAGCTTGACCGACAGTCCGGGGGGCAGTAAACTGTTTTTT.

The chain carries TRBV6-1 and TRBJ2-2; weak D call: TRBD1 (6 bases). V was cut by 9 bases and J by 2 bases, with 10 bases left in between. Germline CDR1 is MNHNS and CDR2 is SASEGT. The CDR3 covers 13 residues. The CDR3 loop reads CARGHTNTGELFF. The CDR3, as DNA: TGTGCCAGGGGACATACTAACACCGGGGAGCTGTTTTTT.

The chain uses TRBV6-1 and TRBJ2-1; D not resolved. The CDR3 is 15 amino acids. Germline loops: CDR1 MNHNS, CDR2 SASEGT. The V end was cut by 6 bases, the J end by 9 bases, with 21 bases between. The CDR3 region has the DNA TGTGCCAGCAGGCACGGGCAAGCCTGCTTGGGTGAGCAGTTCTTC. Translating gives CASRHGQACLGEQFF.

This clonotype was recorded a few times. This may be a read error, as it is one base from a much larger clone. This sequence joins TRBV19 and TRBJ2-3; D is uncertain. There are 14 residues in the CDR3. Germline V gives CDR1 LNHDA, CDR2 SQIVND (reference sequence). With 7 bases removed from V and 2 bases from J, the gap between germline ends came to 13 bases. The CDR3 reads CASKREVITDTQYF. CDR3 in DNA: TGTGCCAGTAAGCGAGAGGTTATCACAGATACGCAGTATTTT.

This sequence joins TRBV7-2 and TRBJ2-2, with D perhaps TRBD1 (6 bases). CDR1 and CDR2 from the germline V gene are SGHTA and FQGNSA. The CDR3 totals 16 residues. The CDR3 nucleotides are TGTTCCGGCACCCTAGCAGGGGTGGGGAACACCGGGGAGCTGTTTTTT. It yields the protein CSGTLAGVGNTGELFF.

This clonotype was detected only a few times. J is TRBJ2-5 and V is TRBV5-1; D tentatively reads TRBD1 or TRBD2 (5 bases each). Germline values: CDR1 SGHRS, CDR2 YFSETQ. The CDR3 totals 15 residues. V was trimmed by 0 bases and J by 0 bases, leaving 9 bases between them. The CDR3 coding sequence is TGCGCCAGCAGCTTGGTCGAGGGGTACCAAGAGACCCAGTACTTC. This sequence encodes CASSLVEGYQETQYF.